This T cell receptor (beta chain) derives from a study of cytomegalovirus exposure and HLA in healthy donors. Whole-study findings and limits: TRBV6-2, TRBV6-3 and some other V segments were unresolvable in 87-base-pair reads. Rare sequences made up most TCRs, while some public TCRs were found in many donors.

In germline, CDR1 is MNHEY, CDR2 SVGAGI. Trimming at V came to 6 bases and at J to 5 bases, leaving 8 bases not matched to a gene. This CDR3 is built from 14 residues. Healthy bone marrow donors made up the donors. About this clone itself: The antigen is not known.

The study ran its PCR with 60 Vbeta and 13 Jbeta primers. Some clones are missing from TCRdb's copy, which holds only in-frame ones; the method was immunoSEQ multiplex PCR. The sample consists of 85,000 to 130,000 clones, about 81% of them appearing once. Sequences were obtained from PBMCs. This TCR was sampled from a male donor in good health and CMV-seropositive. The V gene is TRBV6-5, the J gene TRBJ2-7, with 9 bases matching TRBD1. The CDR3 bases are TGTGCCAGCAGCGGAGGACAGGGGTACCACGAGCAGTACTTC. Translation gives CASSGGQGYHEQYF.